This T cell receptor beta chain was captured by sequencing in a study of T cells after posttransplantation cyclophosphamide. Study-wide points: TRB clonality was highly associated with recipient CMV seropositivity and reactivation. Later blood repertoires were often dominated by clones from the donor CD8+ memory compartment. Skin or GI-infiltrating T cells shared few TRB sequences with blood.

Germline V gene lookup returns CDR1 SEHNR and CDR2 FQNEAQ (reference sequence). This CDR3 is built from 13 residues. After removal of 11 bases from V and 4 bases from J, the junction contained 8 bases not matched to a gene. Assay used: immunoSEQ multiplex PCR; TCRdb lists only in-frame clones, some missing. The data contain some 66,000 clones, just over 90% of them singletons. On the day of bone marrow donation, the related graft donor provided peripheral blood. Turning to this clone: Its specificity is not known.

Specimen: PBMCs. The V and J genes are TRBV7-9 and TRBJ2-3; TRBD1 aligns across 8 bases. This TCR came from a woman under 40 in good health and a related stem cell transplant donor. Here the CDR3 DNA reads TGTGCCGGGGGCGGACAGGGTGCAGATACGCAGTATTTT. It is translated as CAGGGQGADTQYF.